This is a list of T cell receptor beta chains from one sample in a study of neurological immune-mediated disorders. TCRdb fed the 5' RACE reads into MiXCR, producing one record per CDR3 protein. The data contain just under 45,000 distinct CDR3 sequences, approximately 12% of them singletons. Material: PBMCs. These receptors came from a female donor in good health. The CDR3 runs from the conserved cysteine through the conserved F or W.

V: TRBV14
J: TRBJ2-2
CDR3: CASSLRQNTGELFF

V: TRBV20-1
J: TRBJ1-1
CDR3: CSASFFLLGQGIENTEAFF

V: TRBV6-2/TRBV6-3
J: TRBJ1-1
CDR3: CASSYKGDPLRGVGNTEAFF

V: TRBV7-2
J: TRBJ2-1
CDR3: CASRLATSGSYNEQFF

V: TRBV7-2
J: TRBJ1-2
CDR3: CASSSKPTGLYGYTF

V: TRBV5-1
J: TRBJ1-1
CDR3: CASSPDRYTEAFF

V: TRBV27
J: TRBJ1-1
CDR3: CASGTGINTEAFF

V: TRBV13
J: TRBJ2-7
CDR3: CASSFLSGGMAYEQYF

V: TRBV4-2
J: TRBJ2-3
CDR3: CASSQRDGASTDTQYF

V: TRBV12-3/TRBV12-4
J: TRBJ2-6
CDR3: CASSLSGAPGANVLTF

V: TRBV15
J: TRBJ1-1
CDR3: CATSRDKGSRPEAFF

V: TRBV25-1
J: TRBJ1-1
CDR3: CASSEEGPWGTNTEAFF

V: TRBV27
J: TRBJ2-7
CDR3: CASSARRAGGYEQYF

V: TRBV20-1
J: TRBJ1-4
CDR3: CSARGAENSGKLFF

V: TRBV12-3/TRBV12-4
J: TRBJ1-3
CDR3: CASSSLTRQSSGNTIYF

V: TRBV6-6
J: TRBJ2-7
CDR3: CASSPGNSGIPYEQYF

V: TRBV2
J: TRBJ1-1
CDR3: CASRYTMNTEAFF

V: TRBV6-5
J: TRBJ1-5
CDR3: CASRGQGDNQPQHF

V: TRBV25-1
J: TRBJ1-2
CDR3: CASSPPGQLDGYTF

V: TRBV29-1
J: TRBJ1-2
CDR3: CSVSKGADPNYGYTF

V: TRBV6-5
J: TRBJ1-3
CDR3: CASSYGADLSGNTIYF

V: TRBV12-3/TRBV12-4
J: TRBJ2-2
CDR3: CASSLSKGPNTGEPFF

V: TRBV20-1
J: TRBJ2-1
CDR3: CSAKGGGTSAFHEQFF

V: TRBV6-5
J: TRBJ1-5
CDR3: CASRLGGGQPQHF

V: TRBV28
J: TRBJ2-1
CDR3: CASSWTGLGWNEQFF

V: TRBV27
J: TRBJ2-1
CDR3: CASRPTRPLNEQFF

V: TRBV27
J: TRBJ1-2
CDR3: CASSPHTRTGGVQTNYGYTF

V: TRBV5-1
J: TRBJ2-7
CDR3: CASSLGLAGAYEQYF

V: TRBV11-2
J: TRBJ2-5
CDR3: CASSLGGISTVVETQYF

V: TRBV6-1
J: TRBJ1-2
CDR3: CASSPGGTDYGYTF

V: TRBV7-9
J: TRBJ2-3
CDR3: CASSPAKTDTQYF

V: TRBV12-3/TRBV12-4
J: TRBJ1-2
CDR3: CASSYGRRPRGYTF

V: TRBV6-1
J: TRBJ1-5
CDR3: CASRQGAWNNQPQHF

V: TRBV13
J: TRBJ1-5
CDR3: CASSDGTGDRSQHF

V: TRBV3-1
J: TRBJ2-3
CDR3: CASSPRGTSGGTDTQYF

V: TRBV5-1
J: TRBJ2-7
CDR3: CASSLGFHEQYF

V: TRBV20-1
J: TRBJ2-1
CDR3: CSASSGANNEQFF

V: TRBV6-5
J: TRBJ1-6
CDR3: CASRPRGGRVYNSPLHF

V: TRBV19
J: TRBJ1-2
CDR3: CASRNTGGAAYGYTF

V: TRBV5-6
J: TRBJ2-7
CDR3: CASSLVSSPEQYF

V: TRBV6-1
J: TRBJ2-5
CDR3: CASRPGGCHAAQYF

V: TRBV27
J: TRBJ2-7
CDR3: CASHKERQGGLTYEQYF

V: TRBV12-3/TRBV12-4
J: TRBJ1-1
CDR3: CASSVTENTEAFF

V: TRBV18
J: TRBJ1-1
CDR3: CASSPGDRTNTEAFF

V: TRBV20-1
J: TRBJ1-2
CDR3: CSATLPGVLNYGYTF

V: TRBV12-3/TRBV12-4
J: TRBJ1-2
CDR3: CASRRGPSNYGYTF

V: TRBV7-7
J: TRBJ2-7
CDR3: CASMRRILNSYEQYF

V: TRBV20-1
J: TRBJ1-1
CDR3: CSARDIRGSNTEAFF

V: TRBV7-9
J: TRBJ2-3
CDR3: CASSLKEPRTDTQYF

V: TRBV5-1
J: TRBJ2-3
CDR3: CASSRGHPDTDTQYF